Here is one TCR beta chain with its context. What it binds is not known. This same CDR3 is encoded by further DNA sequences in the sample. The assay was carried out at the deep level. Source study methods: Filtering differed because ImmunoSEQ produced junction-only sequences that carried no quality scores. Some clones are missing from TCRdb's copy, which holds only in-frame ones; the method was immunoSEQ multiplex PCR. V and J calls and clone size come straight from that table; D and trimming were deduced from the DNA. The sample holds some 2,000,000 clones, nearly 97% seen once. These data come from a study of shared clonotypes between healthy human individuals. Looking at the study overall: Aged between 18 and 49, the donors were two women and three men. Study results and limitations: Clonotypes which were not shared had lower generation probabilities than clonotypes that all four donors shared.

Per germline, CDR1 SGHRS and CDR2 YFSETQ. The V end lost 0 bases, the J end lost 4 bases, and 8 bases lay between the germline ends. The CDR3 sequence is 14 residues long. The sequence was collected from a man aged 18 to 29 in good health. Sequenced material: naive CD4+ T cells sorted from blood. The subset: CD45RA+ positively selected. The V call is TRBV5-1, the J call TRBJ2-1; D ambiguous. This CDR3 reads CASSLAGRYNEQFF. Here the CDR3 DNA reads TGCGCCAGCAGCTTGGCTGGCAGGTACAATGAGCAGTTCTTC.